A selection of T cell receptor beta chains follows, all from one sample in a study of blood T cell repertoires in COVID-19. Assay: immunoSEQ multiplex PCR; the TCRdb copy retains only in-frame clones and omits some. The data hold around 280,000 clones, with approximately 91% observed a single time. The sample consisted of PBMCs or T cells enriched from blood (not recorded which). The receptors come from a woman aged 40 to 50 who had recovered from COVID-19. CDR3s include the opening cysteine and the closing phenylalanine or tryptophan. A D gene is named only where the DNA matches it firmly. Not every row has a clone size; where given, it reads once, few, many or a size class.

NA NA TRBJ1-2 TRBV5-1 TGCGCCAGCAGCTTGTATTTAACCTTC CASSLYLTF
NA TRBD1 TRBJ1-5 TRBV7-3 TGTGCCAGCAGCTTCGACAGGGGTCAGCCCCAGCATTTT CASSFDRGQPQHF
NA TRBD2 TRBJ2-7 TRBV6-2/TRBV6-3 TGTGCCAGCAGTTACTCGGGGACTAGCACCTCTCGGGGGAAGTACTTC CASSYSGTSTSRGKYF
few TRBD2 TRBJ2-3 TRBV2 TGTGCCAGCAGAAGGACTAGCGGGAACACAGATACGCAGTATTTT CASRRTSGNTDTQYF
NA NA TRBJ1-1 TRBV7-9 TGTGCCAGCAGTCCTGGGTATCAGGGCCAAGAAGCTTTCTTT CASSPGYQGQEAFF
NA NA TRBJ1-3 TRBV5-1 TGCGCCAGCAGCGTGCGGGGGGACCACTCTGGAAACACCATATATTTT CASSVRGDHSGNTIYF
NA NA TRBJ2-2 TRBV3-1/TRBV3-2 TGTGCCAGCAGCCAAGTCCGGACAGCCGGGGAGCTGTTTTTT CASSQVRTAGELFF
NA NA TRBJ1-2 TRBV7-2 TGTGCCAGCAGCCCCAGACAGTTTAACTATGGCTACACCTTC CASSPRQFNYGYTF
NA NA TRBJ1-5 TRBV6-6 TGTGCCAGCAGTTACGGGGACGGGAGGGTACAGCCCCAGCATTTT CASSYGDGRVQPQHF
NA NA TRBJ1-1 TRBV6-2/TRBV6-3 TGTGCCAGCAGTTATGTAGGGGGAAGGGGTGGTCAGACTGAAGCTTTCTTT CASSYVGGRGGQTEAFF
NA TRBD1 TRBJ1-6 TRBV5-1 TGCGCCAGCAGCTCCTCGACAGGGTCCCCAACAAATAATTCACCCCTCCACTTT CASSSSTGSPTNNSPLHF
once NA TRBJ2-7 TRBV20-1 TGCAGTGCTAGTGTATCCACGGGCTACGAGCAGTACTTC CSASVSTGYEQYF
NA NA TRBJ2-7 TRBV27 TGTGCCAGCAGCGGGTCCAGGGGTTACGAGCAGTACTTC CASSGSRGYEQYF
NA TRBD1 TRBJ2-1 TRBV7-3 TGTGCCAGCAGCCGCCTCACAGGGGGCCAGGGTGAGCAGTTCTTC CASSRLTGGQGEQFF
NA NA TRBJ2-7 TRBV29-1 TGCAGCGTTGGAGAACTCAGGGAAGGGGAGCAGTACTTC CSVGELREGEQYF
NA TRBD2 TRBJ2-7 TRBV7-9 TGTGCCAGCAGCCCACCATCGGGGAGGGGATCCTACGAGCAGTACTTC CASSPPSGRGSYEQYF
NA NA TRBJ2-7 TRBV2 TGTGCCAGCAAGATGAGCGGAAGCTCCTACGAGCAGTACTTC CASKMSGSSYEQYF
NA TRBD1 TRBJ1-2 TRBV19 TGTGCCAGTAGTATTTTGCAGGGGGCAAACTATGGCTACACCTTC CASSILQGANYGYTF
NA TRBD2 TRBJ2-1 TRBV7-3 TGTGCCAGCAGCTCGACCGAGCGGGAGTGGGTGACCAATGAGCAGTTCTTC CASSSTEREWVTNEQFF
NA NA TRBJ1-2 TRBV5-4 TGTGCCAGCAGCTTGGTGTCACAGCCCTCCCATGGCTACACCTTC CASSLVSQPSHGYTF
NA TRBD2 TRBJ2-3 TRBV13 TGTGCCAGCAGCCGCGGGGGGCCATACACAGATACGCAGTATTTT CASSRGGPYTDTQYF
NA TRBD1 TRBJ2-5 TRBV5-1 TGCGCCAGCAACCCTACCGGGACAGACGGAGAGACCCAGTACTTC CASNPTGTDGETQYF
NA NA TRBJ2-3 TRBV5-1 TGCGCCAGCAGCTTGGACTATAGCACAGATACGCAGTATTTT CASSLDYSTDTQYF
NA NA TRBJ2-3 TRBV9 TGTGCCAGCAGCCCGCGTCTATTCACAGATACGCAGTATTTT CASSPRLFTDTQYF
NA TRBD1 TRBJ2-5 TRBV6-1 TGTGCCAGCAGTGCGTGGGGACAGGGTCAGGCAGAGACCCAGTACTTC CASSAWGQGQAETQYF
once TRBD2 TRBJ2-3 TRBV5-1 TGCGCCAGCAGCTCGGCTAGCGGGGGGGCAATGAATCGGGATACGCAGTATTTT CASSSASGGAMNRDTQYF
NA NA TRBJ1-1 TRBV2 TGTGCCAGCAGTAGAGGTGGCACTGAAGCTTTCTTT CASSRGGTEAFF
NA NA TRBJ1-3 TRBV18 TGTGCCAGCTCACTACAGACAGATGACTCTGGAAACACCATATATTTT CASSLQTDDSGNTIYF
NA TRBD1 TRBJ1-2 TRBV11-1 TGTGCCAGCAGCACCCACAGGGGAACCTATGGCTACACCTTC CASSTHRGTYGYTF
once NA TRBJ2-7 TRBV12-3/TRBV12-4 TGTGCCAGCAGTTTAGAGGAGGCCGGGGAGCAGTACTTC CASSLEEAGEQYF
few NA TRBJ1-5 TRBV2 TGTGCCAGCACCCAAAGGGGAGGGAAGGGTCAGCCCCAGCATTTT CASTQRGGKGQPQHF
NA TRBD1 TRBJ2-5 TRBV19 TGTGCCAGTAGTTTCCGGACAGGGCTGGAGACCCAGTACTTC CASSFRTGLETQYF
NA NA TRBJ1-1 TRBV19 TGTGCCAGTAGTCAGGGGCTCCGGAGGAACACTGAAGCTTTCTTT CASSQGLRRNTEAFF
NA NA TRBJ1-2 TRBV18 TGTGCCAGCTCCCCCCTTTCAGAAAACTATGGCTACACCTTC CASSPLSENYGYTF
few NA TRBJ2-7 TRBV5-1 TGCGCCAGCAGCTTGTGGGAGGACCCCTACGAGCAGTACTTC CASSLWEDPYEQYF
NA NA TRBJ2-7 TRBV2 TGTGCCAGCAGTTCCAGGGCGGGGAGCGAGCAGTACTTC CASSSRAGSEQYF
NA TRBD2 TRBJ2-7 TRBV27 TGTGCCAGCAGGCGACTAGCGGGGAACTCCTACGAGCAGTACTTC CASRRLAGNSYEQYF
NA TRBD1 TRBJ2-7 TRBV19 TGTGCCAGTAGTATGGAACAGGGGTACGAGCAGTACTTC CASSMEQGYEQYF
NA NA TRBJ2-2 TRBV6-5 TGTGCCAGCAGTTACTCAGGGGTATCGGGGGCCGGGGAGCTGTTTTTT CASSYSGVSGAGELFF
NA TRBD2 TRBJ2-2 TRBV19 TGTGCCAGTGACGAGAACCCTAGTGGACTAGCGGGAGCCGGGGAGCTGTTTTTT CASDENPSGLAGAGELFF
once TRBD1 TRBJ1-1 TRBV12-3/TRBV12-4 TGTGCCAGTAACAGGGGCATGAACACTGAAGCTTTCTTT CASNRGMNTEAFF
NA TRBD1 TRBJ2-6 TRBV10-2 TGCGCCAGCAGTGAGACAGACAGGGCTGGGGCCAACGTCCTGACTTTC CASSETDRAGANVLTF
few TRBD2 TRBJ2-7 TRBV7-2 TGTGCCAGCAGCTTACGTAGCGGGGAAAGCTCCTACGAGCAGTACTTC CASSLRSGESSYEQYF
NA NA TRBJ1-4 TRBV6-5 TGTGCCAGCAGAATCAGGACAACTAATGAAAAACTGTTTTTT CASRIRTTNEKLFF
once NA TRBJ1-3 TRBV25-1 TGTGCCAGCAGTGACGATAGCTCTGGAAACACCATATATTTT CASSDDSSGNTIYF
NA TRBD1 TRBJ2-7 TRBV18 TGTGCCAGCTCACGATCCGGGACAGATAGGGAGCAGTACTTC CASSRSGTDREQYF
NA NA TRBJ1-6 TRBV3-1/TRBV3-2 TGTGCCAGCAGCCCCCTTAACGGGCTCGGGGGAGGTTCACCCCTCCACTTT CASSPLNGLGGGSPLHF
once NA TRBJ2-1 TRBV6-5 TGTGCCAGCAGTTACGAGAGCGCCCGCTCCTACAATGAGCAGTTCTTC CASSYESARSYNEQFF
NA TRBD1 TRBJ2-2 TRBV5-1 TGCGCCAGCAGCGGAATGACAGGGGTGCCGAACACCGGGGAGCTGTTTTTT CASSGMTGVPNTGELFF